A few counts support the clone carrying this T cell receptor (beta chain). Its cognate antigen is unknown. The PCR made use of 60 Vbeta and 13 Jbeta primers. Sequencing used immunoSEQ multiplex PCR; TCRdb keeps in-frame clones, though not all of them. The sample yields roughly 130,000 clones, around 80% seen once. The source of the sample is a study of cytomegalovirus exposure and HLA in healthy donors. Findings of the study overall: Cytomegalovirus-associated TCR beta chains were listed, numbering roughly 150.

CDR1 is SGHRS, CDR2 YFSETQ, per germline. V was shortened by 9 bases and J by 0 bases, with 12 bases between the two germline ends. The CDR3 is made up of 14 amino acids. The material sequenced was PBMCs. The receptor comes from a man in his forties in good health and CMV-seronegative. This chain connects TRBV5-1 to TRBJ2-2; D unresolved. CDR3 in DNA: TGCGCCACCTCAGGTACCGCGAACACCGGGGAGCTGTTTTTT. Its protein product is CATSGTANTGELFF. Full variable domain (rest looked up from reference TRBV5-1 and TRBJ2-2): KAGVTQTPRYLIKTRGQQVTLSCSPISGHRSVSWYQQTPGQGLQFLFEYFSETQRNKGNFPGRFSGRQFSNSRSEMNVSTLELGDSALYLCATSGTANTGELFFGEGSRLTVL.